These T cell receptor beta chains were read from a single sample in a study of blood T cell repertoires in COVID-19. Sequenced by immunoSEQ multiplex PCR; TCRdb stores in-frame clones only, minus some. Here the sample spans some 64,000 clones, 70% to 80% being singletons. Sequenced: peripheral blood. The receptors here all came from a man aged 55-75 years with acute or convalescent COVID-19. Both conserved end residues are part of each CDR3. Fields, in order: V gene, clone size, J gene, D gene, CDR3 DNA, CDR3 protein. D genes are given only for firm matches. Size is stated for part of the rows, as once, few or many counts, or as a class when the clone is expanded.

V: TRBV19; size: NA; J: TRBJ2-7; D: TRBD2; DNA: TGTGCCAGTAGTATGAGACTAGCGGCCTACGAGCAGTACTTC; CDR3: CASSMRLAAYEQYF
V: TRBV7-9; size: NA; J: TRBJ1-2; D: NA; DNA: TGTGCCAGCAGCTTAGCGGCCTCCTATGGCTACACCTTC; CDR3: CASSLAASYGYTF
V: TRBV6-1; size: NA; J: TRBJ1-4; D: NA; DNA: TGTGCCAGCAGTGAAAGGCGGCTTAATGAAAAACTGTTTTTT; CDR3: CASSERRLNEKLFF
V: TRBV6-5; size: NA; J: TRBJ1-5; D: NA; DNA: TGTGCCATTCTAGACGGAAGCAATCAGCCCCAGCATTTT; CDR3: CAILDGSNQPQHF
V: TRBV3-1/TRBV3-2; size: NA; J: TRBJ2-5; D: TRBD1; DNA: TGTGCCAGCAGCCACCCCCTGGGGGGACAGGGGGCGAGGGAGACCCAGTACTTC; CDR3: CASSHPLGGQGARETQYF
V: TRBV11-1; size: NA; J: TRBJ1-5; D: NA; DNA: TGTGCCAGCAGCTTAGCGTTTAGGGGCAGGGGCAATCAGCCCCAGCATTTT; CDR3: CASSLAFRGRGNQPQHF
V: TRBV3-1/TRBV3-2; size: NA; J: TRBJ1-5; D: NA; DNA: TGTGCCAGCAGCCAAACAGGGTTCAATCAGCCCCAGCATTTT; CDR3: CASSQTGFNQPQHF
V: TRBV29-1; size: NA; J: TRBJ2-2; D: NA; DNA: TGCGGGGGGTCAACGGGCACCGGGGAGCTGTTTTTT; CDR3: CGGSTGTGELFF
V: TRBV24-1; size: NA; J: TRBJ2-7; D: NA; DNA: TGTGCCACCAGTGTGGGAGCGTCCTACGAGCAGTACTTC; CDR3: CATSVGASYEQYF
V: TRBV9; size: NA; J: TRBJ2-2; D: TRBD1; DNA: TGTGCCAGCAGCTACACAGGGGCCGCCACCGGGGAGCTGTTTTTT; CDR3: CASSYTGAATGELFF
V: TRBV21-1; size: once; J: TRBJ1-1; D: NA; DNA: TGTGCCAGCAGCAAAGAAGGGGACACTGAAGCTTTCTTT; CDR3: CASSKEGDTEAFF
V: TRBV20-1; size: NA; J: TRBJ1-5; D: TRBD1; DNA: TGCAGTGCTAGTCCGGGACAGGGTTCTCAGCCCCAGCATTTT; CDR3: CSASPGQGSQPQHF
V: TRBV5-1; size: few; J: TRBJ2-7; D: TRBD2; DNA: TGCGCCAGCAGCTCCGGGACTAGCAACGAGCAGTACTTC; CDR3: CASSSGTSNEQYF
V: TRBV7-9; size: NA; J: TRBJ1-2; D: TRBD1; DNA: TGTGCCAGCAGCCCCGGGGACAGGGATGGCTACACCTTC; CDR3: CASSPGDRDGYTF
V: TRBV5-1; size: NA; J: TRBJ2-7; D: TRBD2; DNA: TGCGCCAGCAGCCTGAACCTAGCGGGAGACGAGCAGTACTTC; CDR3: CASSLNLAGDEQYF
V: TRBV7-2; size: NA; J: TRBJ2-1; D: NA; DNA: TGTGCCAGCAGCCTAAAGGCGGACTCCTACAATGAGCAGTTCTTC; CDR3: CASSLKADSYNEQFF
V: TRBV9; size: NA; J: TRBJ2-2; D: TRBD2; DNA: TGTGCCAGCAGCCCAACGTGGCTAGCGGGAGTGGAGTTTTTT; CDR3: CASSPTWLAGVEFF
V: TRBV15; size: NA; J: TRBJ2-4; D: TRBD2; DNA: TGTGCCACTGGGAGGGCCGGTGAGAACATTCAGTACTTC; CDR3: CATGRAGENIQYF
V: TRBV7-9; size: NA; J: TRBJ2-1; D: NA; DNA: TGTGCCAGCAGCTCTATGGGGGGCAATGAGCAGTTCTTC; CDR3: CASSSMGGNEQFF
V: TRBV4-3; size: few; J: TRBJ2-1; D: TRBD2; DNA: TGCGCCAGCAGCCAAGATACACTAGCGGGAGCGAATGAGCAGTTCTTC; CDR3: CASSQDTLAGANEQFF
V: TRBV10-1; size: once; J: TRBJ2-5; D: TRBD2; DNA: TGCGCCAGCAGCAAAGGACAGCGGGGGGAGACCCAGTACTTC; CDR3: CASSKGQRGETQYF
V: TRBV18; size: NA; J: TRBJ1-5; D: TRBD1; DNA: TGTGCCAGCTCACCAAGTAACAGGGGGAATCAGCCCCAGCATTTT; CDR3: CASSPSNRGNQPQHF
V: TRBV7-9; size: once; J: TRBJ1-2; D: TRBD1; DNA: TGTGCCAGCAGCTTAGTACAGGGGTATGGCTACACCTTC; CDR3: CASSLVQGYGYTF
V: TRBV7-2; size: NA; J: TRBJ2-5; D: NA; DNA: TGTGCCAGCAGCCCCCGGCGGTCACAAGAGACCCAGTACTTC; CDR3: CASSPRRSQETQYF
V: TRBV11-2; size: NA; J: TRBJ1-3; D: NA; DNA: TGTGCCAGCAGCTTAGGCCCGGGGTGGACTGGAAACACCATATATTTT; CDR3: CASSLGPGWTGNTIYF
V: TRBV12-3/TRBV12-4; size: NA; J: TRBJ1-1; D: TRBD1; DNA: TGTGCCAGCAGTTTAGCAGGGGGCAACAGCGCTTTCTTT; CDR3: CASSLAGGNSAFF
V: TRBV7-9; size: NA; J: TRBJ2-1; D: TRBD1; DNA: TGTGCCAGCAGCTCCGGGGACAGGGCGGGGAATGAGCAGTTCTTC; CDR3: CASSSGDRAGNEQFF
V: TRBV27; size: NA; J: TRBJ2-3; D: NA; DNA: TGTGCCAGCTCCTTGTGGCAGGGTAGGGCAGATACGCAGTATTTT; CDR3: CASSLWQGRADTQYF
V: TRBV6-2/TRBV6-3; size: NA; J: TRBJ2-7; D: TRBD2; DNA: TGTGCCAGCAGTTACTCCAACGGGGGGAGGTACTACGAGCAGTACTTC; CDR3: CASSYSNGGRYYEQYF
V: TRBV4-1; size: NA; J: TRBJ1-5; D: NA; DNA: TGCGCCAGCAGCCAAGCCCAGTTAAATCAGCCCCAGCATTTT; CDR3: CASSQAQLNQPQHF
V: TRBV5-5; size: once; J: TRBJ1-1; D: TRBD1; DNA: TGTGCCAGCAGCTTGCGTTTGACAGGGGGAAACACTGAAGCTTTCTTT; CDR3: CASSLRLTGGNTEAFF
V: TRBV6-5; size: NA; J: TRBJ2-1; D: NA; DNA: TGTGCCAGCAGTATAATCAGGGGCCATGAGCAGTTCTTC; CDR3: CASSIIRGHEQFF
V: TRBV18; size: NA; J: TRBJ2-7; D: TRBD2; DNA: TGTGCCAGCTCACCACGGGGGACTAGCGGTAAAAACGAGCAGTACTTC; CDR3: CASSPRGTSGKNEQYF
V: TRBV5-1; size: NA; J: TRBJ2-1; D: TRBD1; DNA: TGCGCCAGCAGCCCGACCGGACAGGGAAACAATGAGCAGTTCTTC; CDR3: CASSPTGQGNNEQFF
V: TRBV7-8; size: once; J: TRBJ2-3; D: TRBD2; DNA: TGTGCCAGCAGTTCATCCCTAGCGGGAAGCACAGATACGCAGTATTTT; CDR3: CASSSSLAGSTDTQYF
V: TRBV24-1; size: NA; J: TRBJ1-4; D: NA; DNA: TGTGCCACCAGTATTGGCGCGGATGAAAAACTGTTTTTT; CDR3: CATSIGADEKLFF
V: TRBV5-6; size: NA; J: TRBJ2-1; D: NA; DNA: TGTGCCAGCAGCTTGGGTCGGGACACCCACAATGAGCAGTTCTTC; CDR3: CASSLGRDTHNEQFF
V: TRBV13; size: NA; J: TRBJ2-6; D: NA; DNA: TGTGCCAGCAGCTTAGGGACGGGAACCCGCTCTGGGGCCAACGTCCTGACTTTC; CDR3: CASSLGTGTRSGANVLTF
V: TRBV7-2; size: NA; J: TRBJ2-7; D: TRBD2; DNA: TGTGCCAGCAGCCCCGAGGGACTAGCGGGCCCTACCTACGAGCAGTACTTC; CDR3: CASSPEGLAGPTYEQYF
V: TRBV5-4; size: NA; J: TRBJ2-5; D: NA; DNA: TGTGCCAGCAGCTTCGGGCAAGAGACCCAGTACTTC; CDR3: CASSFGQETQYF
V: TRBV19; size: NA; J: TRBJ1-2; D: NA; DNA: TGTGCCAGCGGGAGCAGGGCCCAATATGGCTACACCTTC; CDR3: CASGSRAQYGYTF
V: TRBV19; size: few; J: TRBJ1-2; D: NA; DNA: TGTGCCAGTAGTATAGGACAGCACTATGGCTACACCTTC; CDR3: CASSIGQHYGYTF